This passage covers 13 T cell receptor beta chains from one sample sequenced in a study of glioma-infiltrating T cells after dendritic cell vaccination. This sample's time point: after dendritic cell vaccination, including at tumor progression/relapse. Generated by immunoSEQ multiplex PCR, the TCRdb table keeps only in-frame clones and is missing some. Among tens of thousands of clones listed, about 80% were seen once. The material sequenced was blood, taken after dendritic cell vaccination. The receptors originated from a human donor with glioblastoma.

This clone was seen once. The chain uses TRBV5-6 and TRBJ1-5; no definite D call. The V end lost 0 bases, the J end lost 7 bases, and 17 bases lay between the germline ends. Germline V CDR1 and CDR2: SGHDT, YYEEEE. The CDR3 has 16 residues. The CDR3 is CASSLAGGFFTQPQHF. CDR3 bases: TGTGCCAGCAGCTTGGCTGGAGGGTTTTTTACGCAGCCCCAGCATTTT.

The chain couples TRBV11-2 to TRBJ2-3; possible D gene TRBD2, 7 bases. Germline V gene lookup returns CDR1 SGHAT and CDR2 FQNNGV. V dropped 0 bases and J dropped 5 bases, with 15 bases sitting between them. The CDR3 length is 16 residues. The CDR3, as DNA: TGTGCCAGCAGCTTAGATAATGGGGGGGGCGGAGATACGCAGTATTTT. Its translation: CASSLDNGGGGDTQYF.

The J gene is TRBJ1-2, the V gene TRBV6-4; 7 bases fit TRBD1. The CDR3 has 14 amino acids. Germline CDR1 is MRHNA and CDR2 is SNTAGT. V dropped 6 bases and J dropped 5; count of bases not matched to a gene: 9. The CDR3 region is CASSFEYRGYGYTF. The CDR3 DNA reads TGTGCCAGCAGCTTCGAGTACAGGGGATATGGCTACACCTTC.

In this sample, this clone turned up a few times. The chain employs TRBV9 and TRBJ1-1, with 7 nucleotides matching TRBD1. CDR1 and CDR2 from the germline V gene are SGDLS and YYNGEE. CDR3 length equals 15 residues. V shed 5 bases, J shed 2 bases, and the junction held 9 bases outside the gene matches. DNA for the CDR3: TGTGCCAGCAGGCAAGCCATAGGGGGCAACACTGAAGCTTTCTTT. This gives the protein CASRQAIGGNTEAFF.

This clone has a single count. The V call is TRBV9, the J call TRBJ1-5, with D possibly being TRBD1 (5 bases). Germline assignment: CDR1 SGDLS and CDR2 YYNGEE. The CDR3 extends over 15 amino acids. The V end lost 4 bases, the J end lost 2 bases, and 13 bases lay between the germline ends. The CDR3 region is CASSSDPGGNQPQHF. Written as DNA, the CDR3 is TGTGCCAGCAGCAGCGACCCGGGGGGCAATCAGCCCCAGCATTTT. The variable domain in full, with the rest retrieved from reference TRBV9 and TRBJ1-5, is DSGVTQTPKHLITATGQRVTLRCSPRSGDLSVYWYQQSLDQGLQFLIQYYNGEERAKGNILERFSAQQFPDLHSELNLSSLELGDSALYFCASSSDPGGNQPQHFGDGTRLSIL.

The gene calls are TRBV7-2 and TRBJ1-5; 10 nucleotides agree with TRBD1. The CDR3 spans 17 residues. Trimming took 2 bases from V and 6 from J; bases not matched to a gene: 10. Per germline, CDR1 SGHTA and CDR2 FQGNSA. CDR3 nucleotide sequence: TGTGCCAGCAGCTTATCCCTTGGACAGGGGGGAGGTCAGCCCCAGCATTTT. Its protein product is CASSLSLGQGGGQPQHF.

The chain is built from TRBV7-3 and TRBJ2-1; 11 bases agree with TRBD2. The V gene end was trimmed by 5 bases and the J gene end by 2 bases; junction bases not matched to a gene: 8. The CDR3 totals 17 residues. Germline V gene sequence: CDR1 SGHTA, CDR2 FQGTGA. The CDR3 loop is CASSLDSGGATYNEQFF. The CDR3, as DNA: TGTGCCAGCAGCCTCGATAGCGGGGGGGCCACCTACAATGAGCAGTTCTTC.

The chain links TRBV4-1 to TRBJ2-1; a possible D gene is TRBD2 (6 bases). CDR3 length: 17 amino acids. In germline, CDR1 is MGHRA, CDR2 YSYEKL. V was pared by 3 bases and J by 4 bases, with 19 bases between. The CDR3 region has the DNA TGCGCCAGCAGCCAGGGACGGGGGTTCATTAATTACAATGAGCAGTTCTTC. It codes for CASSQGRGFINYNEQFF.

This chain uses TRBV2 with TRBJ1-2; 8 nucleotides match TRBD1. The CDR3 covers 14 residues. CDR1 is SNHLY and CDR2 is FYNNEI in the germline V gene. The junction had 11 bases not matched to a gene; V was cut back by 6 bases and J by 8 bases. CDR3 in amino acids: CASSRDRTVWGYTF. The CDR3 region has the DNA TGTGCCAGCAGCCGGGACAGGACCGTGTGGGGCTACACCTTC.

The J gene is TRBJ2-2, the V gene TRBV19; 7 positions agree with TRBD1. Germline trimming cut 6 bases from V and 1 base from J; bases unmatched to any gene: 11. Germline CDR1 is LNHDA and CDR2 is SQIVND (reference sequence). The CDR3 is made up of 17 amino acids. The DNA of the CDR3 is TGTGCCAGTAGGGATAGGGGGCGCGGAGGGAACACCGGGGAGCTGTTTTTT. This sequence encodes CASRDRGRGGNTGELFF.

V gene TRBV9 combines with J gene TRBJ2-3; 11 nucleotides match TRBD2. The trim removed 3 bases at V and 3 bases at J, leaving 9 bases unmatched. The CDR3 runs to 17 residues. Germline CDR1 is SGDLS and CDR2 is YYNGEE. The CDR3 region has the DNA TGTGCCAGCAGCGACCTTAGCGGGGGGGGCGATACAGATACGCAGTATTTT. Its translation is CASSDLSGGGDTDTQYF.

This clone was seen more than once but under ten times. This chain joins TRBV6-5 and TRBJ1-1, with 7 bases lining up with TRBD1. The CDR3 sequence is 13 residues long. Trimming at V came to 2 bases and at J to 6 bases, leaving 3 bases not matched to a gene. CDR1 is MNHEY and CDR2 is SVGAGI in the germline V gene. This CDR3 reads CASSYGQGAEAFF. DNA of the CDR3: TGTGCCAGCAGTTACGGGCAGGGGGCTGAAGCTTTCTTT.

CDR3 in DNA: TGTGCCAGCAGGCCTCTCTCGGGTCCTAGGTGGGAGACCCAGTACTTC. Translated, it gives CASRPLSGPRWETQYF. The chain couples TRBV7-8 to TRBJ2-5, with D hard to call. The CDR3 is 16 amino acids. Per germline, CDR1 SGHVS and CDR2 FQNEAQ. V was cut by 6 bases and J by 5 bases, with 22 bases left in between.